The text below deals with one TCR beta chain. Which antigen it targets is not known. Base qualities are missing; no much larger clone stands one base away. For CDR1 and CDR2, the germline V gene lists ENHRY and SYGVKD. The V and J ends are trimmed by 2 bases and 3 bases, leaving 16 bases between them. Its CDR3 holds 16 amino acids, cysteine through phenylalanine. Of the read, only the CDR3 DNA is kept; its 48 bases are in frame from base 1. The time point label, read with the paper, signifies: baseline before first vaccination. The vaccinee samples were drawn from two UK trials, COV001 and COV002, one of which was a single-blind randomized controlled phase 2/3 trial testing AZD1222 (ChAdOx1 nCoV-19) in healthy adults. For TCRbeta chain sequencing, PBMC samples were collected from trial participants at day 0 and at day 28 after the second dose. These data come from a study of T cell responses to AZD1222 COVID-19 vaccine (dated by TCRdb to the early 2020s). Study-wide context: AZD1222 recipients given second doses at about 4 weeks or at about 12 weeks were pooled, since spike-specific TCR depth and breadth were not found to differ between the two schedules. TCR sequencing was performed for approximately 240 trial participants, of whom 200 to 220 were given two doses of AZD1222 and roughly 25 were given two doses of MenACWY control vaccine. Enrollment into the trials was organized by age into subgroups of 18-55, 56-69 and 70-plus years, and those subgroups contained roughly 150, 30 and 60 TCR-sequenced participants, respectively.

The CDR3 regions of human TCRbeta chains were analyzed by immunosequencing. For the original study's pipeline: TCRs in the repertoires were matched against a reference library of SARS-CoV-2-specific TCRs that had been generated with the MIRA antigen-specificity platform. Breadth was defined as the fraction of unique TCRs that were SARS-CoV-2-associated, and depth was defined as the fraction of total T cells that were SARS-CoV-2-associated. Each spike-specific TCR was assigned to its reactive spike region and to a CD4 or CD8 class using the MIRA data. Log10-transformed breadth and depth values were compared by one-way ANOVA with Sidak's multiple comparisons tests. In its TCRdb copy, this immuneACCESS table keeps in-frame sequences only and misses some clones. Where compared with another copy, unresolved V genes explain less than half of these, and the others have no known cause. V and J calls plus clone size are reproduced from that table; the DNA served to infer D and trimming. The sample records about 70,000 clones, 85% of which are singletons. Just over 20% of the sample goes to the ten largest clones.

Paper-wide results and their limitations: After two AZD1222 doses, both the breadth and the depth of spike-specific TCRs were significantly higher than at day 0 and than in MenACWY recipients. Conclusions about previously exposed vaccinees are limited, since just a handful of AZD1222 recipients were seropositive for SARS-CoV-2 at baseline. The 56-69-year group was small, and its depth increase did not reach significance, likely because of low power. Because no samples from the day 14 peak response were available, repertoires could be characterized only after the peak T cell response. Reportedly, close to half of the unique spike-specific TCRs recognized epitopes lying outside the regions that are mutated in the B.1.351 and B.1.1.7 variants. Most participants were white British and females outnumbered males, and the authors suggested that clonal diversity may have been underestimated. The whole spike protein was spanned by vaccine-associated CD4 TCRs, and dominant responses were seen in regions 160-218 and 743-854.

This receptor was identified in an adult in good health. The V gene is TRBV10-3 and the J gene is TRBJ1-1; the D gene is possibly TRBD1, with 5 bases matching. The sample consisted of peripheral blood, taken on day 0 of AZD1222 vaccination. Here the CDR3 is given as CAISERGAGPHTEAFF. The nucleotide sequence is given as TGTGCCATCAGTGAGAGGGGAGCGGGCCCCCACACTGAAGCTTTCTTT.